The clone carrying this T cell receptor beta chain is medium-sized (0.01 to 0.1%) by share. This specimen comes from a study of memory CD4+ T cells and cytomegalovirus serostatus. Methods used by the authors: Out-of-frame sequences were removed, leaving roughly 2.1 million distinct TCRbeta sequences. Libraries were prepared by immunoSEQ multiplex PCR; TCRdb keeps only in-frame clonotypes and omits some of them. V and J calls and clone size are those listed in that table; D and trimming were worked out from the DNA. The sample carries some 60,000 clones, about three quarters recorded once. The sort gate was single viable CD3+CD4+CD8-CD45RO+ cells for memory CD4+ T cells. CDR3 length equals 13 residues. Per the germline V gene, CDR1 is MNHNS and CDR2 is SASEGT. V lost 3 bases and J lost 1, with 6 bases in between.

V gene TRBV6-1 combines with J gene TRBJ1-2; D call uncertain. Source material: memory CD4+ T cells from blood. The sequence was collected from an adult in good health and CMV-seropositive. The CDR3 nucleotides read TGTGCCAGCAGTGAGCGATTTAACTATGGCTACACCTTC. Translating gives CASSERFNYGYTF.